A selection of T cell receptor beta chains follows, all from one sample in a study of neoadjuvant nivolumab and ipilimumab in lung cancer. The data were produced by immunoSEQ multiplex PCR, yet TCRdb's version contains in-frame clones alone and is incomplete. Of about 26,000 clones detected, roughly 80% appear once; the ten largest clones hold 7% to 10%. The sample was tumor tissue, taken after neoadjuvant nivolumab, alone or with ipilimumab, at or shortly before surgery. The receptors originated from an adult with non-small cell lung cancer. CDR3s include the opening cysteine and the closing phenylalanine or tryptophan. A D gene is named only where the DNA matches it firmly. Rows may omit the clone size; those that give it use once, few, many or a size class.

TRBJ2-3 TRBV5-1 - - CASSLQGATSGGSTDTQYF TGCGCCAGCAGCTTACAGGGGGCGACTAGCGGAGGGAGCACAGATACGCAGTATTTT
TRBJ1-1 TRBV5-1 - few CASSVDKAEAFF TGCGCCAGCAGCGTGGACAAGGCTGAAGCTTTCTTT
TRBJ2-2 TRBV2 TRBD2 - CASSLSGIVGELFF TGTGCCAGCAGCCTTAGCGGGATCGTCGGGGAGCTGTTTTTT
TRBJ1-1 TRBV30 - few CAWSAGRYTEAFF TGTGCCTGGAGCGCAGGGAGGTACACTGAAGCTTTCTTT
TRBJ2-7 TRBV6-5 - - CASSKPGLGSYEQYF TGTGCCAGCAGTAAACCGGGACTGGGATCCTACGAGCAGTACTTC
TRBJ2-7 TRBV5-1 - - CASSLEIKGEQYF TGCGCCAGCAGCTTGGAAATTAAGGGCGAGCAGTACTTC
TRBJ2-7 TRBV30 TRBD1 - CAWGASGTEFYEQYF TGTGCCTGGGGGGCGTCCGGGACAGAATTCTACGAGCAGTACTTC
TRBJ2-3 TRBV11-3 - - CASSPQPQKTDTQYF TGTGCCAGCAGCCCGCAGCCCCAAAAAACAGATACGCAGTATTTT
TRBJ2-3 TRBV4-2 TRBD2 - CASSQGGSDTQYF TGTGCCAGCAGCCAAGGCGGGAGTGATACGCAGTATTTT
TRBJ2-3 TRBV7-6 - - CASSPRTNTDTQYF TGTGCCAGCAGCCCGAGGACAAATACAGATACGCAGTATTTT
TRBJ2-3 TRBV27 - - CASSLSPSGTQYF TGTGCCAGCAGTTTGAGTCCATCGGGTACGCAGTATTTT
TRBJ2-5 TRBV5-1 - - CASRSGRVEETQYF TGCGCCAGCAGATCGGGCAGGGTGGAAGAGACCCAGTACTTC
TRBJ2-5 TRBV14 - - CASSQVGEETQYF TGTGCCAGCAGCCAAGTTGGGGAAGAGACCCAGTACTTC
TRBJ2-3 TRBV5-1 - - CASSLRVGYTDTQYF TGCGCCAGCAGCCTCAGGGTAGGATACACAGATACGCAGTATTTT
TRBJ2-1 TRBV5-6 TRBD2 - CASSRTSGNEQFF TGTGCCAGCAGCAGGACTAGCGGGAATGAGCAGTTCTTC
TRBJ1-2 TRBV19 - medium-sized CASSGEAGWGYTF TGTGCCAGTAGTGGGGAGGCGGGCTGGGGCTACACCTTC
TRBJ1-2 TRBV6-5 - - CASSYSRANYGYTF TGTGCCAGCAGTTACTCGCGAGCAAACTATGGCTACACCTTC
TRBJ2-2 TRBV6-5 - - CASSYRWAGQGELFF TGTGCCAGCAGTTATCGGTGGGCAGGGCAAGGGGAGCTGTTTTTT
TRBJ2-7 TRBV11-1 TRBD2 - CASSLTGTSGTYEQYF TGTGCCAGCAGCTTAACGGGGACTAGCGGGACCTACGAGCAGTACTTC
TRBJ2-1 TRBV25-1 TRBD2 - CASSEGGVGLAGGAEQFF TGTGCCAGCAGTGAGGGCGGGGTTGGGCTAGCGGGAGGCGCTGAGCAGTTCTTC
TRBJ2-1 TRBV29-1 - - CSVDSSSRLDYEQFF TGCAGCGTTGACTCCTCGTCCAGGTTGGACTATGAGCAGTTCTTC
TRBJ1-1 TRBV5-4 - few CASSLDTGTEAFF TGTGCCAGCAGCTTGGATACAGGCACTGAAGCTTTCTTT
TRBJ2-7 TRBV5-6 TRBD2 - CASTWGTSGYYEQYF TGTGCCAGCACCTGGGGTACTAGCGGATACTACGAGCAGTACTTC
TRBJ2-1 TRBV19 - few CASSITDSVGEQFF TGTGCCAGTAGTATCACGGACTCCGTGGGTGAGCAGTTCTTC
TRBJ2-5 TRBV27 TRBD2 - CASKPGLASNQETQYF TGTGCCAGCAAACCGGGACTAGCAAGTAACCAAGAGACCCAGTACTTC